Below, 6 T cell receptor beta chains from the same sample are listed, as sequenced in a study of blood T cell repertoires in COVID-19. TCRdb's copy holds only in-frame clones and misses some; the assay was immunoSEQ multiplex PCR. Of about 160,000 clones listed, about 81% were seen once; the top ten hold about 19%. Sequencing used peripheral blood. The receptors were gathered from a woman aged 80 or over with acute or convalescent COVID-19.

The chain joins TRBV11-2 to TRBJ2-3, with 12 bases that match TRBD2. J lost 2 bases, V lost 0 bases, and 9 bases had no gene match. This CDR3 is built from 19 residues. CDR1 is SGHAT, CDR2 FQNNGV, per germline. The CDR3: CASSLDVEGLAGPTDTQYF. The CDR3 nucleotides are TGTGCCAGCAGCTTAGATGTTGAAGGACTAGCGGGGCCCACAGATACGCAGTATTTT.

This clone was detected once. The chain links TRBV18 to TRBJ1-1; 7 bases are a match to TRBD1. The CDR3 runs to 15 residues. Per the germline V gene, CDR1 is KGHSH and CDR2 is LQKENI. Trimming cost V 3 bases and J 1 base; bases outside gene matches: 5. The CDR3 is CASSPAWTGNTEAFF. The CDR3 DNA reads TGTGCCAGCTCACCCGCTTGGACAGGGAACACTGAAGCTTTCTTT.

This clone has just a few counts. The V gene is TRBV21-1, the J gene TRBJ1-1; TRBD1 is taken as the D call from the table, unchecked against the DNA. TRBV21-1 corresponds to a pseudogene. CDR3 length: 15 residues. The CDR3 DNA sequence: TGTGCCAGCAGCCAACGACAGGGGCCGAACACTGAAGCTTTCTTT. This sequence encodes CASSQRQGPNTEAFF.

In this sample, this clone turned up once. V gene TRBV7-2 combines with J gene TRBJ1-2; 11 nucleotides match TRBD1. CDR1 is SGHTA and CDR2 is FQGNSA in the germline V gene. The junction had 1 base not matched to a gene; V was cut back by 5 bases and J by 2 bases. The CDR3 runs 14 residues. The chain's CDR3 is CASSRDRGNYGYTF. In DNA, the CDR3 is TGTGCCAGCAGCCGGGACAGGGGGAACTATGGCTACACCTTC.

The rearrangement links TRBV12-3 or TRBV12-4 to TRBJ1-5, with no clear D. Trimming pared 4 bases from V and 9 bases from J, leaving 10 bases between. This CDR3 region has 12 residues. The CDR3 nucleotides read TGTGCCAGCAGTTCCTCCATCGGGCCCCAGCATTTT. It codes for CASSSSIGPQHF.

The CDR3 protein is CASTPRTEDF. For the CDR3, the DNA is TGTGCCAGCACCCCCCGGACAGAAGACTTC. The chain couples TRBV21-1 to TRBJ2-7; no check of the table's D call, TRBD1, against the DNA was made. TRBV21-1 is marked as a pseudogene. The CDR3 extends over 10 amino acids.